This TCR beta chain was sequenced in a study of blood T cell repertoires in COVID-19. This clone was picked up one time. The germline V and J ends were trimmed by 2 bases and 6 bases, with 11 bases remaining between them. Germline V gene data show CDR1 as MGHRA and CDR2 as YSYEKL. The CDR3 consists of 14 residues. In the authors' methods: Reference gene primer amplification in the assay estimated nucleated cell counts. Profiled with immunoSEQ multiplex PCR; TCRdb holds only in-frame clones, not every one. V and J calls and clone size are those listed in that table; D and trimming were worked out from the DNA. Of 25,000 to 35,000 clones listed, around 85% are singletons.

Input material: peripheral blood. This clonotype was sampled from a man aged 60 to 69 with active COVID-19. The V and J genes are TRBV4-1 and TRBJ2-1; D is unclear. The CDR3 DNA follows: TGCGCCAGCAGCCAACCCTACGCCGGCAATGAGCAGTTCTTC. Its protein is CASSQPYAGNEQFF.